This T cell receptor (beta chain) was recovered during a study of regulatory T cells in long-lasting Graves disease. The CDR3 is made up of 13 amino acids. The germline gives CDR1 SNHLY, CDR2 FYNNEI. Unmatched junction bases numbered 9, after V lost 7 bases and J lost 7 bases. Time point in this sample: persistent/refractory GD, antithyroid drugs over 5 years with positive TRAb. The TCR library was made from RNA extracted from PBMCs. Libraries of TCR beta came from iRepertoire HTBI primers plus Arm-PCR of CDR3 regions. TCRdb reprocessed the multiplex PCR reads via MiXCR and lists one record per CDR3 protein. The sample shows some 450,000 distinct CDR3 sequences, around 20% of them seen only once. General observations from the study: Limited samples may have lowered accuracy.

This clonotype was recorded many times. Its specificity is unknown. The chain has TRBV2 and TRBJ1-2; 7 nucleotides match TRBD1. The clonotype was recovered from a female donor with Graves disease. The sequences come from peripheral blood mononuclear cells (PBMCs), collected when the disease was refractory, from a patient treated with antithyroid drugs. The CDR3 here is CASTRQGISGYTF. The CDR3 nucleotides are TGTGCCAGCACCCGACAGGGTATATCTGGCTACACCTTC.